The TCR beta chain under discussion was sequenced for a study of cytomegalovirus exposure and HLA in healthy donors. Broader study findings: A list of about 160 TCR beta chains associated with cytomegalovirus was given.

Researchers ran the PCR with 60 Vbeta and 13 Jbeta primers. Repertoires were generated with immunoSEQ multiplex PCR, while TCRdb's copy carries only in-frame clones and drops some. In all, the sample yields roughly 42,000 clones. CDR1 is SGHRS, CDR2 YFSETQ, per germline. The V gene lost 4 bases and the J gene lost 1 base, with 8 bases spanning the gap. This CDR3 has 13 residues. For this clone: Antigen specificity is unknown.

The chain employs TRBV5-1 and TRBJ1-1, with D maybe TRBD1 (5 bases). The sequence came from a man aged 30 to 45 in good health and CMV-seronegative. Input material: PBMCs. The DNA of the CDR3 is TGCGCCAGCAGCCGCGGACAGAACACTGAAGCTTTCTTT. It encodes CASSRGQNTEAFF.